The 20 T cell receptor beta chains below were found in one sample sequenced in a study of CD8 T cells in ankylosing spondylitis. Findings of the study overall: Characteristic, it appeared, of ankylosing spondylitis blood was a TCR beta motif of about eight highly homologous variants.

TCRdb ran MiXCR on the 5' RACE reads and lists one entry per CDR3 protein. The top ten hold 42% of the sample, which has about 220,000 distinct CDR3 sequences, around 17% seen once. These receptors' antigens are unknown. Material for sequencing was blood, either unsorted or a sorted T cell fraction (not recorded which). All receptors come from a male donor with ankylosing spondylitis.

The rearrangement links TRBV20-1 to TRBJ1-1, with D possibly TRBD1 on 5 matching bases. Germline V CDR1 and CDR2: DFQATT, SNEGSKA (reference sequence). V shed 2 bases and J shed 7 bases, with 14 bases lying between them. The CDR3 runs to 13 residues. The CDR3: CSARPRGGSEAFF. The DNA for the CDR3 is TGCAGTGCTAGACCCCGGGGGGGTAGTGAAGCTTTCTTT.

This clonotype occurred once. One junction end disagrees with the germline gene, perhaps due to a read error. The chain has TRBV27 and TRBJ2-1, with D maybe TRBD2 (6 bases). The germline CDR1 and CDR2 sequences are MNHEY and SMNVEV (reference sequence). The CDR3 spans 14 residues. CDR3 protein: CAGSLSGVDNEQFF. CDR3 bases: TGTGCCGGCAGTTTATCGGGGGTAGACAATGAGCAGTTCTTC.

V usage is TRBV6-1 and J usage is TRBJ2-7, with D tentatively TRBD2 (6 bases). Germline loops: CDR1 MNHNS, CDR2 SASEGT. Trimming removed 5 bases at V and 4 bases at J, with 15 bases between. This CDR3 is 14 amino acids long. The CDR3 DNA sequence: TGTGCCAGCAGTCTAACTAGCATACCATACGAGCAGTACTTC. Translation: CASSLTSIPYEQYF.

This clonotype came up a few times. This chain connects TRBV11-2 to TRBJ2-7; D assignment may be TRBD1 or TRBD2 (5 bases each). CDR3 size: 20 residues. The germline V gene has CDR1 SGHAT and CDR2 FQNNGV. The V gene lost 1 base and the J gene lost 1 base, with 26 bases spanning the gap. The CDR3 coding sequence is TGTGCCAGCAGCTTAGTACGGCAGGGACCGCCGGGGTTACCTTCCTACGAGCAGTACTTC. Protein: CASSLVRQGPPGLPSYEQYF.

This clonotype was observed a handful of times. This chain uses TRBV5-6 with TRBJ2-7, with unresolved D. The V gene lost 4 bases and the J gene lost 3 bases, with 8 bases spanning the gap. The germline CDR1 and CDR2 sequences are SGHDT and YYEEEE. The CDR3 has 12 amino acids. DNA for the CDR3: TGTGCCAGCAGCGGGCTTAACTACGAGCAGTACTTC. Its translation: CASSGLNYEQYF.

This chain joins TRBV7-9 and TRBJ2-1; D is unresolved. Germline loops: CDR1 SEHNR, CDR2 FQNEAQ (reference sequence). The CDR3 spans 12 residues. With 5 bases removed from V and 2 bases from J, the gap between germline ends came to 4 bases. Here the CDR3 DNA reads TGTGCCAGCAGCCGCCCCTACAATGAGCAGTTCTTC. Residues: CASSRPYNEQFF.

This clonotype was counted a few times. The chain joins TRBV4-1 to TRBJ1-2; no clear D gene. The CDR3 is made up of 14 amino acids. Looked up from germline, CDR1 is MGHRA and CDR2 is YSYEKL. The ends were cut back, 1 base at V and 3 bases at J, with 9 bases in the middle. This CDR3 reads CASSQALGDYGYTF. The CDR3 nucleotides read TGCGCCAGCAGCCAAGCCCTCGGGGACTATGGCTACACCTTC.

The CDR3, as DNA: TGCGCCAGCAGCCAAGATCGGAACGCCGAGGGAGAGACCCAGTACTTC. Translation gives CASSQDRNAEGETQYF. The gene calls are TRBV4-3 and TRBJ2-5; tentatively, D is TRBD2 (5 bases). The V and J ends lost 0 bases and 4 bases respectively, with 15 bases between them. This CDR3 is 16 amino acids long. Per the germline V gene, CDR1 is LGHNA and CDR2 is YSLEER.

CDR3 nucleotide sequence: TGTGCCAGCTCCCTGGGGGTTTTCACTGAAGCTTTCTTT. Translated: CASSLGVFTEAFF. V is TRBV11-2 and J is TRBJ1-1; possibly TRBD1 for D (5 bases). Germline V gene lookup returns CDR1 SGHAT and CDR2 FQNNGV. The CDR3 has 13 residues. Trimming pared 8 bases from V and 4 bases from J, leaving 14 bases between.

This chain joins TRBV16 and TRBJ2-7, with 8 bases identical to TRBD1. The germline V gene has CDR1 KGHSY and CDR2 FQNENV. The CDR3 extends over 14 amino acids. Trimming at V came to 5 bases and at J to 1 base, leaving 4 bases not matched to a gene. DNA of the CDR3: TGTGCCAGCAGCGGGACAGGATCATCCTACGAGCAGTACTTC. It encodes CASSGTGSSYEQYF.

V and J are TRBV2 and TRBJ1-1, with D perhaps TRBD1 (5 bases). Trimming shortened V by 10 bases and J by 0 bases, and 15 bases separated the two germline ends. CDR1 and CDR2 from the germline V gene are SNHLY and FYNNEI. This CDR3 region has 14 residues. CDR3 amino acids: CATPRGTMNTEAFF. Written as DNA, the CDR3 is TGTGCCACTCCGAGGGGCACAATGAACACTGAAGCTTTCTTT.

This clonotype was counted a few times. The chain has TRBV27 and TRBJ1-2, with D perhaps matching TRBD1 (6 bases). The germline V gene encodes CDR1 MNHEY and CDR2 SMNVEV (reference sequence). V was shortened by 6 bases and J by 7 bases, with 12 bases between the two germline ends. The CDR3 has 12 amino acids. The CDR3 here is CASRARGAGYTF. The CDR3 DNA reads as TGTGCCAGCAGAGCGAGGGGGGCTGGCTACACCTTC.

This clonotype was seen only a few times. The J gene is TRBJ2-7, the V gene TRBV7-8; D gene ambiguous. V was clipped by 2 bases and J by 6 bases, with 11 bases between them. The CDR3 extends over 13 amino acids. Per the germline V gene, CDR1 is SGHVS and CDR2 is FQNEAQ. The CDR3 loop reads CASSLPTALEQYF. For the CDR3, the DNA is TGTGCCAGCAGCTTACCAACAGCTCTCGAGCAGTACTTC.

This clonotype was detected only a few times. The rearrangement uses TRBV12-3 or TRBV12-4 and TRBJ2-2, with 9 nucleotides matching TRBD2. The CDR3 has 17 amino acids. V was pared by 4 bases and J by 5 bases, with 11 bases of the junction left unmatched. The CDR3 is CASSCPVAGEMTGELFF. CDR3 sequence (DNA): TGTGCCAGCAGTTGCCCTGTAGCGGGAGAAATGACCGGGGAGCTGTTTTTT.

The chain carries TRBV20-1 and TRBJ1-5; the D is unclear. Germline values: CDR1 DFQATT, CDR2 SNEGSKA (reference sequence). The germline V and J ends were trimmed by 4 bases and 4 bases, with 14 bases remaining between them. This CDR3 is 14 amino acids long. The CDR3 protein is CSATDRVLNQPQHF. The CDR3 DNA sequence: TGCAGTGCTACAGACCGGGTCCTTAATCAGCCCCAGCATTTT.

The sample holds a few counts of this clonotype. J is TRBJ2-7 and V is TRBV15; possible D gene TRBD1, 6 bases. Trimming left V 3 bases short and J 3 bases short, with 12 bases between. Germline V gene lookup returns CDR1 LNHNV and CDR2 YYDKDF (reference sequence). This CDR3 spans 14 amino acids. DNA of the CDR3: TGTGCCACCAGCAGCCCTCGACAGGACTACGAGCAGTACTTC. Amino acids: CATSSPRQDYEQYF.

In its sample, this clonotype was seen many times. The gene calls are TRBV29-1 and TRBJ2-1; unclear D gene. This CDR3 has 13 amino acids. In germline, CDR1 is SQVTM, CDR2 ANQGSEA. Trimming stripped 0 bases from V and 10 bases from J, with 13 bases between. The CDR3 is CSVEDYAPSEQFF. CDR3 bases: TGCAGCGTTGAAGATTATGCGCCGAGCGAGCAGTTCTTC.

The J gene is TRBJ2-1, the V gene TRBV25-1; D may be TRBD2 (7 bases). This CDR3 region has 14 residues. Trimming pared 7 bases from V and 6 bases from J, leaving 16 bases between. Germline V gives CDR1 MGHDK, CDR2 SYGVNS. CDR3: CASKAWGGSNEQFF. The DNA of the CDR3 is TGTGCCAGCAAAGCTTGGGGGGGCTCCAATGAGCAGTTCTTC.

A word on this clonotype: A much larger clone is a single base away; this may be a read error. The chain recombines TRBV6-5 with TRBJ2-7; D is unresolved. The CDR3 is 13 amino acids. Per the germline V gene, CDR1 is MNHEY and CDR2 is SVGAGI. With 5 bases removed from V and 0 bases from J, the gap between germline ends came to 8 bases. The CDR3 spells CASSTLSSYEQYF. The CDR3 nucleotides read TGTGCCAGCAGTACCTTGAGCTCCTACGAGCAGTACTTC.

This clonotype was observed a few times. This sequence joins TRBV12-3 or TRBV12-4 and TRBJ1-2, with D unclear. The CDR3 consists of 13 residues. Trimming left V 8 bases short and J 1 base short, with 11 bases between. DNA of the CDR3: TGTGCCAGCGGCCGCGGGGATAACTATGGCTACACCTTC. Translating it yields CASGRGDNYGYTF.